This T cell receptor (beta chain) was documented in a study of shared clonotypes between healthy human individuals. Measured with immunoSEQ multiplex PCR; TCRdb has only the in-frame clones, and not every one. The table has about half a million clones, less than 80% seen once. CDR1 SGHRS and CDR2 YFSETQ come from the germline V gene. The ends were cut back, 0 bases at V and 5 bases at J, with 12 bases in the middle. The CDR3 covers 15 residues. The specimen was PBMCs. V is TRBV5-1 and J is TRBJ2-1, with D possibly TRBD2 on 6 matching bases. The source is a woman in her forties in good health. Some clones in this sample may be carry-over from other donors' samples. In nucleotides, the CDR3 is TGCGCCAGCAGCTTGGCCGGGGACTGGCACAATGAGCAGTTCTTC. Translation gives CASSLAGDWHNEQFF. Filled out from reference TRBV5-1 and TRBJ2-1, the complete variable domain reads KAGVTQTPRYLIKTRGQQVTLSCSPISGHRSVSWYQQTPGQGLQFLFEYFSETQRNKGNFPGRFSGRQFSNSRSEMNVSTLELGDSALYLCASSLAGDWHNEQFFGPGTRLTVL.